This T cell receptor (beta chain) originates from a study of beta chain features in type 1 diabetes. General study results and limits: Resolution of whether HLA type affects TCRB rearrangement was not achieved here. Junctions at VDJ sites from type 1 diabetes patients had fewer insertions and more deletions. cDNA-based reads could over-represent cells with high TCR expression. A moderate, significant TCRB CDR3 shortening appeared in type 1 diabetes across four CD4+ subsets.

V dropped 5 bases and J dropped 8; count of bases not matched to a gene: 6. This CDR3 is built from 14 residues. Germline assignment: CDR1 SEHNR and CDR2 FQNEAQ (reference sequence). The study reverse transcribed the entire isolated RNA, so it sequenced expressed TCRB transcripts. Profiling relied on immunoSEQ multiplex PCR, and the TCRdb table lists in-frame clones only, not all of them. The sample includes about 260,000 clones, around 24% of them seen just once. The authors took one heparinised blood draw, averaging about 116 mL, from each donor. This clone was seen more than once but under ten times. The antigen remains unidentified.

This clonotype was obtained from a woman in her twenties or thirties with type 1 diabetes. This chain connects TRBV7-9 to TRBJ1-2, with 12 bases aligning to TRBD1. Sequencing was performed on naive CD4+ T cells from blood. CDR3 nucleotide sequence: TGTGCCAGCAGCGCGGGACAGGGGGCGCGAGGCTACACCTTC. Protein: CASSAGQGARGYTF.